The next 28 T cell receptor beta chains were all read from a single sample in a study of blood T cell repertoires in COVID-19. Sequencing was performed with immunoSEQ multiplex PCR; in TCRdb, only in-frame clones are kept and a portion is missing. The sample includes about 380,000 clones, 70% to 90% seen only once; the top ten take 1.2%. Specimen: PBMCs or T cells enriched from blood (not recorded which). The source of these receptors is a woman aged 18-29 years who had recovered from COVID-19.

V usage is TRBV4-3 and J usage is TRBJ1-3; D gene ambiguous. This CDR3 comprises 17 residues. V was trimmed by 0 bases and J by 2 bases, leaving 14 bases between them. Per germline, CDR1 LGHNA and CDR2 YSLEER. CDR3 region: CASSQDSGGLTGNTIYF. The CDR3 nucleotides read TGCGCCAGCAGCCAAGATTCCGGAGGGCTTACTGGAAACACCATATATTTT.

The CDR3 DNA reads TGTGCCAGCAGCTGGGACAGGGGACTAAACACCATATATTTT. It encodes CASSWDRGLNTIYF. V and J are TRBV5-4 and TRBJ1-3, with TRBD1 matching 10 bases. The J segment lost 6 bases and the V segment lost 3 bases, leaving 3 bases of the junction unmatched. In germline, CDR1 is SGHNT, CDR2 YYREEE (reference sequence). This CDR3 region has 14 residues.

V and J are TRBV5-4 and TRBJ1-1; D gene uncertain. The CDR3 loop spans 14 amino acids. Germline assignment: CDR1 SGHNT and CDR2 YYREEE (reference sequence). V was shortened by 2 bases and J by 1 base, with 9 bases between the two germline ends. The CDR3 protein is CASSFRGGNTEAFF. The CDR3 DNA reads TGTGCCAGCAGCTTTCGAGGAGGGAACACTGAAGCTTTCTTT.

This chain joins TRBV7-2 and TRBJ2-3; D unresolved. The germline V gene has CDR1 SGHTA and CDR2 FQGNSA. The CDR3 spans 14 residues. V dropped 7 bases and J dropped 1 base, with 12 bases sitting between them. Here the CDR3 DNA reads TGTGCCAGCAACGAGCGACCTCGCACAGATACGCAGTATTTT. Its translation is CASNERPRTDTQYF.

The chain couples TRBV7-3 to TRBJ2-1, with D maybe TRBD1 (5 bases). The CDR3 length is 13 residues. V lost 8 bases and J 9 bases, leaving 17 bases between the germline ends. Germline CDR1 is SGHTA and CDR2 is FQGTGA. Here the CDR3 reads CASGLGAGGEQFF. CDR3 DNA sequence: TGTGCCAGCGGCCTTGGGGCAGGTGGTGAGCAGTTCTTC. The full variable domain, its missing parts supplied by reference TRBV7-3 and TRBJ2-1, is GAGVSQTPSNKVTEKGKYVELRCDPISGHTALYWYRQSLGQGPEFLIYFQGTGAADDSGLPNDRFFAVRPEGSVSTLKIQRTERGDSAVYLCASGLGAGGEQFFGPGTRLTVL.

This clone was seen only once. The chain couples TRBV3-1 (or the pseudogene TRBV3-2) to TRBJ1-6, with 7 positions matching TRBD1. The CDR3 extends over 13 amino acids. Germline-derived CDR1 and CDR2 are LGHDT and YNNKEL (reference sequence). J lost 4 bases, V lost 10 bases, and 4 bases had no gene match. The CDR3 region is CATSTGYNSPLHF. The CDR3 bases are TGTGCCACTTCGACAGGGTATAATTCACCCCTCCACTTT.

The chain combines TRBV18 with TRBJ2-5; 10 bases line up with TRBD2. This CDR3 contains 16 residues. After removal of 3 bases from V and 5 bases from J, the junction contained 9 bases not matched to a gene. In germline, CDR1 is KGHSH, CDR2 LQKENI. CDR3 DNA sequence: TGTGCCAGCTCACCGGCTAGCGGGGGTTCTTGGGAGACCCAGTACTTC. It encodes CASSPASGGSWETQYF.

The rearrangement joins TRBV18 to TRBJ1-2, with 10 bases aligning to TRBD1. V shed 5 bases and J 3 bases; nucleotides not matched to a gene: 9. Germline V gives CDR1 KGHSH, CDR2 LQKENI. The CDR3 sequence is 16 residues long. CDR3 nucleotides: TGTGCCAGCTCATCTCGACAGGGGGCGCGGGACTATGGCTACACCTTC. Amino acid sequence: CASSSRQGARDYGYTF. The full variable domain, with the rest looked up from reference TRBV18 and TRBJ1-2, is NAGVMQNPRHLVRRRGQEARLRCSPMKGHSHVYWYRQLPEEGLKFMVYLQKENIIDESGMPKERFSAEFPKEGPSILRIQQVVRGDSAAYFCASSSRQGARDYGYTFGSGTRLTVV.

V and J are TRBV4-3 and TRBJ1-1; 11 bases match TRBD1. J gave up 9 bases and V 0 bases, and 6 bases lay outside the gene matches. The CDR3 sequence is 15 residues long. In germline, CDR1 is LGHNA, CDR2 YSLEER. The CDR3 is CASSQDGLDRGQAFF. The CDR3 DNA is TGCGCCAGCAGCCAAGATGGGTTGGACAGGGGGCAAGCTTTCTTT.

The CDR3 here is CAISESKTAYGYTF. CDR3 bases: TGTGCCATCAGTGAGTCGAAAACAGCCTATGGCTACACCTTC. V and J are TRBV10-3 and TRBJ1-2; D remains unclear. The V end was cut by 0 bases, the J end by 4 bases, with 9 bases between. Germline CDR1 is ENHRY and CDR2 is SYGVKD. This CDR3 is built from 14 residues.

This rearrangement joins TRBV29-1 to TRBJ2-7, with TRBD1 matching 8 bases. CDR1 and CDR2 from the germline V gene are SQVTM and ANQGSEA. The length of the CDR3 is 16 residues. The CDR3 here is CSTLDPAGGNSYEQYF. The DNA of the CDR3 is TGCTCCACCCTCGATCCTGCAGGGGGCAATTCCTACGAGCAGTACTTC.

This clone was seen only a few times. The V gene is TRBV7-6, the J gene TRBJ2-7, with a weak D call TRBD1 (6 bases). The CDR3 consists of 15 residues. Between the trimmed V and J ends, which lost 5 bases and 2 bases, there was a span of 16 bases. Germline assignment: CDR1 SGHVS and CDR2 FNYEAQ. CDR3 protein: CASSQNRDTTYEQYF. CDR3 nucleotide sequence: TGTGCCAGCAGCCAAAACCGGGACACCACCTACGAGCAGTACTTC. Full variable domain (outside the CDR3, taken from reference TRBV7-6 and TRBJ2-7): GAGVSQSPRYKVTKRGQDVALRCDPISGHVSLYWYRQALGQGPEFLTYFNYEAQQDKSGLPNDRFSAERPEGSISTLTIQRTEQRDSAMYRCASSQNRDTTYEQYFGPGTRLTVT.

The rearrangement links TRBV4-1 to TRBJ2-2; 8 bases are shared with TRBD1. The germline V gene has CDR1 MGHRA and CDR2 YSYEKL. J lost 2 bases, V lost 4 bases, and 9 bases had no gene match. The CDR3 is 17 amino acids. The CDR3 bases are TGCGCCAGCAGCCTCGATACGGGACAGGATAACACCGGGGAGCTGTTTTTT. Its protein product is CASSLDTGQDNTGELFF.

The CDR3 loop is CASRPQGGVNYGYTF. DNA of the CDR3: TGCGCCAGCAGACCCCAGGGGGGAGTCAACTATGGCTACACCTTC. This chain uses TRBV5-1 with TRBJ1-2; 7 nucleotides match TRBD1. The junction had 9 bases not matched to a gene; V was cut back by 5 bases and J by 2 bases. This CDR3 has 15 residues. Germline loops: CDR1 SGHRS, CDR2 YFSETQ.

V gene TRBV18 combines with J gene TRBJ1-5; 8 bases are a match to TRBD1. The germline CDR1 and CDR2 sequences are KGHSH and LQKENI. This CDR3 has 16 amino acids. V shed 4 bases, J shed 2 bases, and the junction held 7 bases outside the gene matches. The CDR3 DNA reads TGTGCCAGCTCACTAGGACAGGGAAGAGGCAATCAGCCCCAGCATTTT. Its translation: CASSLGQGRGNQPQHF.

J is TRBJ1-2 and V is TRBV7-8; a weak D match, TRBD1 (5 bases). The germline V gene encodes CDR1 SGHVS and CDR2 FQNEAQ. Trimming pared 4 bases from V and 2 bases from J, leaving 11 bases between. CDR3 length: 14 residues. The CDR3 DNA is TGTGCCAGCAGCTCAGGATCAGGGAACTATGGCTACACCTTC. This encodes CASSSGSGNYGYTF.

The V gene is TRBV27, the J gene TRBJ1-1; D unresolved. Between the trimmed V and J ends, which lost 10 bases and 0 bases, there was a span of 12 bases. This CDR3 contains 13 residues. CDR1 MNHEY and CDR2 SMNVEV come from the germline V gene (reference sequence). The CDR3 DNA is TGTGCCACGAAGCTTTATGTGAACACTGAAGCTTTCTTT. Its translation: CATKLYVNTEAFF.

This chain connects TRBV14 to TRBJ2-1; 7 bases align to TRBD1. V lost 1 base to trimming and J lost 8 bases; unmatched junction nucleotides: 8. Germline CDR1 and CDR2: SGHDN and FVKESK. The length of the CDR3 is 15 residues. The CDR3 nucleotides are TGTGCCAGCAGCCAAGGAGGGACAGTAGGACATGAGCAGTTCTTC. Translating gives CASSQGGTVGHEQFF.

The rearrangement links TRBV30 to TRBJ1-1; 7 nucleotides align to TRBD1. V trimming: 0 bases; J trimming: 0 bases; junction bases outside the gene matches: 10. Germline assignment: CDR1 GTSNPN and CDR2 SVGIG (reference sequence). This CDR3 is built from 17 residues. CDR3: CAWSVPRGTMLNTEAFF. CDR3 sequence (DNA): TGTGCCTGGAGTGTACCCAGGGGGACAATGTTGAACACTGAAGCTTTCTTT.

Points on this clone: This specimen includes other DNA sequences encoding the same CDR3. The rearrangement uses TRBV7-3 and TRBJ2-5; 7 nucleotides line up with TRBD2. The CDR3 loop spans 13 amino acids. The V gene's germline CDR1 is SGHTA and CDR2 FQGTGA. V trimming: 2 bases; J trimming: 7 bases; junction bases outside the gene matches: 4. The CDR3 spells CASSLSREGTQYF. The CDR3 coding sequence is TGTGCCAGCAGCTTATCCAGGGAGGGGACCCAGTACTTC.

The rearrangement uses TRBV10-3 and TRBJ1-5, with D perhaps TRBD1 (5 bases). CDR1 ENHRY and CDR2 SYGVKD come from the germline V gene. Trimming removed 2 bases from V and 4 bases from J, with 21 bases in between. This CDR3 is built from 18 residues. In DNA, the CDR3 is TGTGCCATCAGTGAGCCTCCGGGGGGTATGGGGAAAAATCAGCCCCAGCATTTT. Its protein is CAISEPPGGMGKNQPQHF.

V gene TRBV28 combines with J gene TRBJ2-1; tentatively, D is TRBD2 (5 bases). CDR3 length equals 13 residues. V lost 10 bases, J lost 8 bases, and 18 bases lay in between. Germline lookup yields CDR1 MDHEN and CDR2 SYDVKM. The CDR3 sequence is CATLVSGFYEQFF. The CDR3 region has the DNA TGTGCCACTCTCGTATCGGGGTTCTATGAGCAGTTCTTC.

This clone was recorded once. The chain couples TRBV6-5 to TRBJ1-4; TRBD1 agrees at 7 bases. With V trimmed by 6 bases and J by 8 bases, 6 bases remained unmatched. Germline V gene sequence: CDR1 MNHEY, CDR2 SVGAGI. This CDR3 comprises 13 residues. Here the CDR3 reads CASRQGPGEKLFF. The CDR3 DNA follows: TGTGCCAGCAGACAGGGGCCTGGGGAAAAACTGTTTTTT.

V gene TRBV7-8 combines with J gene TRBJ1-3; 11 bases are a match to TRBD1. CDR1 is SGHVS, CDR2 FQNEAQ, per germline. Unmatched junction bases numbered 2, after V lost 5 bases and J lost 2 bases. This CDR3 has 15 amino acids. This CDR3 is CASSTGQGAGNTIYF. CDR3 nucleotides: TGTGCCAGCAGCACGGGACAGGGGGCTGGAAACACCATATATTTT.

The chain couples TRBV29-1 to TRBJ1-3; no firm D call. There are 15 residues in the CDR3. The V gene lost 6 bases and the J gene lost 0 bases, with 15 bases spanning the gap. Germline assignment: CDR1 SQVTM and CDR2 ANQGSEA. CDR3 region: CSVKDTPFSGNTIYF. CDR3 coding DNA: TGCAGCGTCAAAGACACCCCGTTCTCTGGAAACACCATATATTTT. The entire variable domain, with the rest obtained from reference TRBV29-1 and TRBJ1-3, is as follows: SAVISQKPSRDICQRGTSLTIQCQVDSQVTMMFWYRQQPGQSLTLIATANQGSEATYESGFVIDKFPISRPNLTFSTLTVSNMSPEDSSIYLCSVKDTPFSGNTIYFGEGSWLTVV.

The CDR3 reads CASKVPPLGGEQFF. The CDR3 nucleotides read TGCGCCAGCAAGGTGCCCCCCCTAGGGGGTGAGCAGTTCTTC. The V call is TRBV23-1, the J call TRBJ2-1, with a tentative D call TRBD1 (6 bases). TRBV23-1 is flagged as an ORF with uncertain function. This CDR3 comprises 14 residues. Trimming pared 7 bases from V and 9 bases from J, leaving 19 bases between.

The rearrangement uses TRBV6-5 and TRBJ2-2; a weak D match, TRBD2 (5 bases). The CDR3 is 14 residues long. Trimming took off 7 bases at V and 0 bases at J, with 9 bases between the two ends. The germline gives CDR1 MNHEY, CDR2 SVGAGI. The CDR3 bases are TGTGCCAGCACTGGACTCTCGAACACCGGGGAGCTGTTTTTT. As protein: CASTGLSNTGELFF.

The gene calls are TRBV27 and TRBJ2-7; possibly TRBD1 for D (5 bases). The CDR3 consists of 12 residues. V was shortened by 3 bases and J by 5 bases, with 8 bases between the two germline ends. CDR1 and CDR2 (germline): MNHEY, SMNVEV (reference sequence). CDR3 in amino acids: CASSLSGNEQYF. In DNA form, the CDR3 reads TGTGCCAGCAGTTTGTCAGGGAACGAGCAGTACTTC.